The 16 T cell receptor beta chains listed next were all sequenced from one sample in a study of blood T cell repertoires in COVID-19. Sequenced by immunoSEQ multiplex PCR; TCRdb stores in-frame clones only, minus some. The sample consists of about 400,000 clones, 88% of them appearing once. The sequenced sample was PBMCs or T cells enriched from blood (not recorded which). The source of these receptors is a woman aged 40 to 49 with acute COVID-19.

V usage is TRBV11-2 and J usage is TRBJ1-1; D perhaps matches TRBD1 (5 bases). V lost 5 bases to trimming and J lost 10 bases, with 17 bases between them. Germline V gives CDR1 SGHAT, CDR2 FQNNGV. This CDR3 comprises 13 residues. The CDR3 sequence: CASSPLRGGIAFF. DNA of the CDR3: TGTGCCAGCAGCCCCCTCCGGGGGGGAATAGCTTTCTTT.

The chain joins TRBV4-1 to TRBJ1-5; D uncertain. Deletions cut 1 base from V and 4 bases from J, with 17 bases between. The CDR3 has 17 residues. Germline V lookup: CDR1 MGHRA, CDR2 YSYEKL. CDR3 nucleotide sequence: TGCGCCAGCAGCCAAGTAGGACTTCCCAGACGAAATCAGCCCCAGCATTTT. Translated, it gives CASSQVGLPRRNQPQHF.

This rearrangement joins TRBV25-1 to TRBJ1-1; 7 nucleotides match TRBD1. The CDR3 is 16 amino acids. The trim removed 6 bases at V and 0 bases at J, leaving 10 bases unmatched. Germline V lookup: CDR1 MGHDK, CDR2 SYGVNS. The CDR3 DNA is TGTGCCAGCAGCCCCCCCCGAGACAGGGTGAACACTGAAGCTTTCTTT. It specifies CASSPPRDRVNTEAFF.

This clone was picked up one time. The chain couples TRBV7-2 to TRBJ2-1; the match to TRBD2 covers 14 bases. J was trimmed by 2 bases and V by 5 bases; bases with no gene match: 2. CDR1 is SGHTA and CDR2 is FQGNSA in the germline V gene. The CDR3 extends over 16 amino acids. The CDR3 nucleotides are TGTGCCAGCAGCCAGACTAGCGGGGGGGCCTACAATGAGCAGTTCTTC. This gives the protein CASSQTSGGAYNEQFF.

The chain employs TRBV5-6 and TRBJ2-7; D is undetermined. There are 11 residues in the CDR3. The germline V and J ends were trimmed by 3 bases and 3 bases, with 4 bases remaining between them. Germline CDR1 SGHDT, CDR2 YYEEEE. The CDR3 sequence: CASSWHYEQYF. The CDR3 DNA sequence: TGTGCCAGCAGCTGGCACTACGAGCAGTACTTC.

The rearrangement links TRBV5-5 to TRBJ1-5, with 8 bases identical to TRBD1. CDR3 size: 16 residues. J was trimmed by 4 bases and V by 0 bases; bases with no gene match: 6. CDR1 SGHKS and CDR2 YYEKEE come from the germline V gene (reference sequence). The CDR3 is CASSLGPRTGNQPQHF. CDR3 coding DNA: TGTGCCAGCAGCTTGGGCCCCCGGACAGGGAATCAGCCCCAGCATTTT.

In nucleotides, the CDR3 is TGTGCCAGCAGCTCGGACAGGGAGGGCACCGGGGAGCTGTTTTTT. This gives the protein CASSSDREGTGELFF. This chain uses TRBV25-1 with TRBJ2-2; D is possibly TRBD1 (8 bases). This CDR3 contains 15 residues. Germline loops: CDR1 MGHDK, CDR2 SYGVNS. V dropped 6 bases and J dropped 4 bases, with 15 bases sitting between them.

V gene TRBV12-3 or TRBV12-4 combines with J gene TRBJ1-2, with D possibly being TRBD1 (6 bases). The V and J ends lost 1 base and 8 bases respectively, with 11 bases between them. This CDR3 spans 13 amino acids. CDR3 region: CASSLDRELGYTF. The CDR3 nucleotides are TGTGCCAGCAGTTTAGACAGGGAGCTCGGCTACACCTTC.

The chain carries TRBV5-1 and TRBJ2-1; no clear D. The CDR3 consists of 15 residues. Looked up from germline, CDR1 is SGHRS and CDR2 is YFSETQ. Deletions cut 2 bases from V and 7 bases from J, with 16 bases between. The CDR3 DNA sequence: TGCGCCAGCAGCTTCGGGTTGAACCCCGGAAATGAGCAGTTCTTC. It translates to CASSFGLNPGNEQFF.

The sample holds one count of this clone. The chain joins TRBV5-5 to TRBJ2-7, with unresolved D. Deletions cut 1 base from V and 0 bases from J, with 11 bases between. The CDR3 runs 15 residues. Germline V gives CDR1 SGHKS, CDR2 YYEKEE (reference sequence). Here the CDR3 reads CASSLWRPSSYEQYF. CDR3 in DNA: TGTGCCAGCAGCTTGTGGAGACCCAGCTCCTACGAGCAGTACTTC.

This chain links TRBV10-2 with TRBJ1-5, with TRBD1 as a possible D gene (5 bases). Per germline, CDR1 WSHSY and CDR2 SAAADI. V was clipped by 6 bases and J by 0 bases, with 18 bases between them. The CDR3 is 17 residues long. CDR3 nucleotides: TGCGCCAGCAGCCCTGATCACAGGCGGAATAGCAATCAGCCCCAGCATTTT. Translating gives CASSPDHRRNSNQPQHF.

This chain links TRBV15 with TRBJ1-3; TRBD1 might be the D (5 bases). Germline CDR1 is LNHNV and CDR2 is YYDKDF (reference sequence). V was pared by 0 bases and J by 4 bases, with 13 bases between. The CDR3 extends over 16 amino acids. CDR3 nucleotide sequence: TGTGCCACCAGCAGAGATGGGGCCGCTGTGGGAAACACCATATATTTT. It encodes CATSRDGAAVGNTIYF.

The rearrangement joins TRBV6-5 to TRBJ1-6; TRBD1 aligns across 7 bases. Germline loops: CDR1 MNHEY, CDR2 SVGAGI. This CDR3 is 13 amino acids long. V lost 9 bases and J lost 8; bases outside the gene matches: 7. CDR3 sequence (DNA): TGTGCCAGTTCGGGGACAGAGGATTCACCCCTCCACTTT. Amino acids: CASSGTEDSPLHF.

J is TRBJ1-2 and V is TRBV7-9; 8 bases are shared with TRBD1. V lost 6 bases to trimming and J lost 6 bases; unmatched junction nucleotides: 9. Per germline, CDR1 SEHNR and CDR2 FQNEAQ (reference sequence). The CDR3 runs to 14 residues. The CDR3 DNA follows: TGTGCCAGCAGAGATGACAGGGGTCCCCATGGCTACACCTTC. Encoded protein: CASRDDRGPHGYTF.

The CDR3 DNA reads as TGTGCCAGCAGCGGTCGCACGGGGGGCACTAATGAAAAACTGTTTTTT. It specifies CASSGRTGGTNEKLFF. The chain uses TRBV3-1 (or the pseudogene TRBV3-2) and TRBJ1-4; D may be TRBD1 (6 bases). Germline CDR1 reads LGHDT; CDR2 reads YNNKEL (reference sequence). The V gene lost 5 bases and the J gene lost 2 bases, with 15 bases spanning the gap. This CDR3 has 16 residues.

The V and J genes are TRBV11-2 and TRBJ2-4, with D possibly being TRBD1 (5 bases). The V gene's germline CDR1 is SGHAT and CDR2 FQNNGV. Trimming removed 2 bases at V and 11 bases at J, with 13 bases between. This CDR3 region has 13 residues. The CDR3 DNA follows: TGTGCCAGCAGCTTATCCCCAGAAGGGGTTCAGTACTTC. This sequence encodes CASSLSPEGVQYF. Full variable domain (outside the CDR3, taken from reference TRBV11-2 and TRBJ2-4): EAGVAQSPRYKIIEKRQSVAFWCNPISGHATLYWYQQILGQGPKLLIQFQNNGVVDDSQLPKDRFSAERLKGVDSTLKIQPAKLEDSAVYLCASSLSPEGVQYFGAGTRLSVL.